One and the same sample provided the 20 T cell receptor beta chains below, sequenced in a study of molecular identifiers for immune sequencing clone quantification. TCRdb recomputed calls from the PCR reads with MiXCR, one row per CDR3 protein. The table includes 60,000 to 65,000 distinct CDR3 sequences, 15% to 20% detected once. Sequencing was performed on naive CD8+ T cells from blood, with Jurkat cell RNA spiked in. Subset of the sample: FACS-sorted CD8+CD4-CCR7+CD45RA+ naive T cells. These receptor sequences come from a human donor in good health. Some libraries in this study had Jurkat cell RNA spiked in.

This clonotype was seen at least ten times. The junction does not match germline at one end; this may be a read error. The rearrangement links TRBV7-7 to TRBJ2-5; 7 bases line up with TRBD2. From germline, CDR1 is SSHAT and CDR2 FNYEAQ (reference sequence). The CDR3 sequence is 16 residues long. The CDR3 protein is CASSLDFASGQETQYF. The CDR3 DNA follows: TGTGCTAGCAGCTTAGACTTTGCTAGCGGACAAGAGACCCAGTACTTC.

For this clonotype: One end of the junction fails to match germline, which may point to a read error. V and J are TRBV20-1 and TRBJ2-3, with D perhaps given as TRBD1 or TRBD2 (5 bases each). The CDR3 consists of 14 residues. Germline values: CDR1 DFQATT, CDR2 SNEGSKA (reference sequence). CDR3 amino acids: CSASMGEWLDAQYF. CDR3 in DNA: TGCAGTGCTAGTATGGGGGAGTGGCTAGATGCGCAGTATTTT.

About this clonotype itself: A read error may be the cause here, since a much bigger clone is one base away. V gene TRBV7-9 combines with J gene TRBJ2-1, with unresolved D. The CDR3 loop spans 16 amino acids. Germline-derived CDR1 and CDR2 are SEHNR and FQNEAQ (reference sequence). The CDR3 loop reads CTSSPRTLSGYNEQFF. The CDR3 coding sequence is TGTACCAGCAGCCCCCGAACTCTAAGTGGGTACAATGAGCAGTTCTTC.

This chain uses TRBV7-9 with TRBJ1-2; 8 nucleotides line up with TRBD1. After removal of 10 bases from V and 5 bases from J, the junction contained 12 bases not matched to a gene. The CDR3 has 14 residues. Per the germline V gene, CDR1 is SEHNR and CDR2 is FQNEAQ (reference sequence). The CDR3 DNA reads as TGTGCCAACGCCCCCCCAGGGGGCGTTTATGGCTACACCTTC. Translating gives CANAPPGGVYGYTF.

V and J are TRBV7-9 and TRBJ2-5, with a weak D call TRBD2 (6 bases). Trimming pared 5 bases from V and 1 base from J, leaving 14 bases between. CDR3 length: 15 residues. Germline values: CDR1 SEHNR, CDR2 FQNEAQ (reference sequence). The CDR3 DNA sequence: TGTGCCAGCAGCGCACCGGGACTCCTCCAAGAGACCCAGTACTTC. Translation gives CASSAPGLLQETQYF.

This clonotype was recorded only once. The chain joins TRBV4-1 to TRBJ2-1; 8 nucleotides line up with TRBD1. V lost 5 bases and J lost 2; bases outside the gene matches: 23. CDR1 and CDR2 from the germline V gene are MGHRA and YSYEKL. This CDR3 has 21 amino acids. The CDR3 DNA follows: TGCGCCAGCAGCTACCGCCCGGACAGGGCCCGCTGTGGAGCAACCTACAATGAGCAGTTCTTC. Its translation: CASSYRPDRARCGATYNEQFF.

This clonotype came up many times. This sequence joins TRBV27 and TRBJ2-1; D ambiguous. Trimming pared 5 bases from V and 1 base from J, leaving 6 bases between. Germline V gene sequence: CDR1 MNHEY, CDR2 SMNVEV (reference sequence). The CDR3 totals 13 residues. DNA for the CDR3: TGTGCCAGCAGTCAGTCTTCCTACAATGAGCAGTTCTTC. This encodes CASSQSSYNEQFF.

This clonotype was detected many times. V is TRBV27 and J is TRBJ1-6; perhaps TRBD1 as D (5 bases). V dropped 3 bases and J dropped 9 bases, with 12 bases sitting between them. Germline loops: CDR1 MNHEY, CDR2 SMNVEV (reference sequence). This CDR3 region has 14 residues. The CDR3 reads CASSFGQGGSPLHF. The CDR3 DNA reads TGTGCCAGCAGTTTTGGGCAGGGCGGTTCACCCCTCCACTTT.

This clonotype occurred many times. CDR3 sequence (DNA): TGTGCCAGCAGCTTAACTGCCTACACCGGGGAGCTGTTTTTT. Protein product: CASSLTAYTGELFF. The chain links TRBV7-2 to TRBJ2-2; D is unclear. Trimming took off 2 bases at V and 3 bases at J, with 7 bases between the two ends. Germline lookup yields CDR1 SGHTA and CDR2 FQGNSA. The CDR3 contains 14 residues.

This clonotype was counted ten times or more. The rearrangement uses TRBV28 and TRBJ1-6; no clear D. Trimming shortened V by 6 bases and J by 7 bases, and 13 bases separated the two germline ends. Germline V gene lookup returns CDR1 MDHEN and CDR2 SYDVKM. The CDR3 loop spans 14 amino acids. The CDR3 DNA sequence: TGTGCCAGCAGCCCCCGGGTCACAAATTCACCCCTCCACTTT. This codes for CASSPRVTNSPLHF.

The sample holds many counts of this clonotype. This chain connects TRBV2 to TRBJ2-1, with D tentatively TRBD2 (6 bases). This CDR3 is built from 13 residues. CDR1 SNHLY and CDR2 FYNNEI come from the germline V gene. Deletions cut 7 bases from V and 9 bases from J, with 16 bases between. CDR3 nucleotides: TGTGCCAGCACCGGGACTGTGTCCTTTGAGCAGTTCTTC. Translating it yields CASTGTVSFEQFF.

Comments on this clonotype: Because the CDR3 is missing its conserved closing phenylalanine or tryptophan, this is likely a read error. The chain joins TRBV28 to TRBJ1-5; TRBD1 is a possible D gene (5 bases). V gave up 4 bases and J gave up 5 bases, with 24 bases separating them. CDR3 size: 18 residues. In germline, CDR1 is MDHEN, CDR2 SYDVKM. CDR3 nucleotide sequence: TGTGCCAGCAGTTCAAGAACGATAGGGGTTTTTTTCGATCAGCCCCAGCATGTT. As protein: CASSSRTIGVFFDQPQHV.

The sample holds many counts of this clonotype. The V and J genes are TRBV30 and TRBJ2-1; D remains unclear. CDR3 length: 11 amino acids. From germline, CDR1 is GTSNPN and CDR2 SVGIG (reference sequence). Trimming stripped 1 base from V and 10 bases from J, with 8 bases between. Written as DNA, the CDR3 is TGTGCCTGGAGTGAAATTCAGGAGCAGTTCTTC. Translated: CAWSEIQEQFF.

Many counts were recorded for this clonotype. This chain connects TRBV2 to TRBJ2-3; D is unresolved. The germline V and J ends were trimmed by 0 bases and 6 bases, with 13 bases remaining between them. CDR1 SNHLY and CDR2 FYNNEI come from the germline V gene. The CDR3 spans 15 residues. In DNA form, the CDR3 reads TGTGCCAGCAGTGAAGCGCGCGACTCTTTGGATACGCAGTATTTT. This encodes CASSEARDSLDTQYF.

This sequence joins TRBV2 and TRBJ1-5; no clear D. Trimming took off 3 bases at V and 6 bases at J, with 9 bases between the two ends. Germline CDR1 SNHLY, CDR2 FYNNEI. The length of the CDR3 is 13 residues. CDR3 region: CASSEAHAQPQHF. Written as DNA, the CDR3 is TGTGCCAGCAGTGAGGCGCATGCTCAGCCCCAGCATTTT. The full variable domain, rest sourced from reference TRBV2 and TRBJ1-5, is EPEVTQTPSHQVTQMGQEVILRCVPISNHLYFYWYRQILGQKVEFLVSFYNNEISEKSEIFDDQFSVERPDGSNFTLKIRSTKLEDSAMYFCASSEAHAQPQHFGDGTRLSIL.

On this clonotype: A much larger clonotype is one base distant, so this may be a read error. The DNA of the CDR3 is TGTGTTAGTGGTTTGACCAGCCAGAACACCGGGGAGCTGTTTTTT. This gives the protein CVSGLTSQNTGELFF. This chain connects TRBV12-5 to TRBJ2-2; D not resolved. The CDR3 is 15 residues long. Germline assignment: CDR1 LGHNT and CDR2 FRNRAP.

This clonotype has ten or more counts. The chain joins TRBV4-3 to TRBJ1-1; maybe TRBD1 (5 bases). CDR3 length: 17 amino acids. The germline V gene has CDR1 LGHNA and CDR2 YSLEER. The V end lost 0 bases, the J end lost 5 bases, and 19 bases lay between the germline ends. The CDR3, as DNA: TGCGCCAGCAGCCAAGACCACCTTCTCGAGGGGAAAACTGAAGCTTTCTTT. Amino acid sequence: CASSQDHLLEGKTEAFF.

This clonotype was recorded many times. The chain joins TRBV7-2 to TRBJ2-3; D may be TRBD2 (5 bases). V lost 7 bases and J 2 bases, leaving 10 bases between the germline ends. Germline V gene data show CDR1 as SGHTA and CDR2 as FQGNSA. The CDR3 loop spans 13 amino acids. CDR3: CASNLLDTDTQYF. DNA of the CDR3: TGTGCCAGCAACCTACTAGACACAGATACGCAGTATTTT.

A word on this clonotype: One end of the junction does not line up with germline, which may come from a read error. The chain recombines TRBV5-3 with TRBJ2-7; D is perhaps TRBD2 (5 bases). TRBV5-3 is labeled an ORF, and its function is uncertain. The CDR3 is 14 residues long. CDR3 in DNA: TGTGCCAGCAGCTTTGGAGGAAGCTCCTACGGGCAGTACTTC. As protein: CASSFGGSSYGQYF.

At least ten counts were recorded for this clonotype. The CDR3 reads CSVEDRASYEQYF. The CDR3 coding sequence is TGCAGCGTTGAAGACCGCGCAAGTTACGAGCAGTACTTC. The V gene is TRBV29-1, the J gene TRBJ2-7; D is ambiguous. This CDR3 is 13 amino acids long. Germline loops: CDR1 SQVTM, CDR2 ANQGSEA. V lost 0 bases, J lost 4 bases, and 10 bases lay in between.